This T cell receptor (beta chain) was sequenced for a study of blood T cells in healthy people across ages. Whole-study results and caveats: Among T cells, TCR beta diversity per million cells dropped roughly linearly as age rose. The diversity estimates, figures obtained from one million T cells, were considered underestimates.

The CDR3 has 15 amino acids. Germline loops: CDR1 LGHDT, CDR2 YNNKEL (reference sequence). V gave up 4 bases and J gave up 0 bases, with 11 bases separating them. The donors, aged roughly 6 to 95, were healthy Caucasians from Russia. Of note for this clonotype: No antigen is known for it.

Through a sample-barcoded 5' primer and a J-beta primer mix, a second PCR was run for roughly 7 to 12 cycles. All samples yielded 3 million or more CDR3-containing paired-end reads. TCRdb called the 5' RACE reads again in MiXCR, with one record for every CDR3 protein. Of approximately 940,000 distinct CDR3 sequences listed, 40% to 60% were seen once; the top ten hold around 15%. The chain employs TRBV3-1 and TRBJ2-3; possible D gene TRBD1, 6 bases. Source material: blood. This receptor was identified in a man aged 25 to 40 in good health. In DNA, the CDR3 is TGTGCCAGCAGCCTGAATGGACAGAGCACAGATACGCAGTATTTT. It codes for CASSLNGQSTDTQYF.